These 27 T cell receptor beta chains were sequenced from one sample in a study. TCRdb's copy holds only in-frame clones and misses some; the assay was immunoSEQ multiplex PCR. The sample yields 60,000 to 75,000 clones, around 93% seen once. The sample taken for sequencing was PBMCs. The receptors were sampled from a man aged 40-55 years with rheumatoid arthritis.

CDR3 sequence: CATSPGTVYYGYTF. The CDR3 DNA reads TGTGCCACCTCCCCCGGGACGGTATACTATGGCTACACCTTC. This sequence joins TRBV14 and TRBJ1-2; a possible D gene is TRBD1 (5 bases). CDR3 length: 14 residues. Germline V lookup: CDR1 SGHDN, CDR2 FVKESK. The germline V and J ends were trimmed by 10 bases and 3 bases, with 18 bases remaining between them.

The chain's CDR3 is CASSLRGNEQFF. CDR3 in DNA: TGTGCCAGCAGTTTACGAGGGAATGAGCAGTTCTTC. J is TRBJ2-1 and V is TRBV28; D perhaps matches TRBD2 (5 bases). V lost 2 bases and J 7 bases, leaving 6 bases between the germline ends. The CDR3 runs 12 residues. Germline CDR1 reads MDHEN; CDR2 reads SYDVKM. Variable domain in full (rest from reference TRBV28 and TRBJ2-1): DVKVTQSSRYLVKRTGEKVFLECVQDMDHENMFWYRQDPGLGLRLIYFSYDVKMKEKGDIPEGYSVSREKKERFSLILESASTNQTSMYLCASSLRGNEQFFGPGTRLTVL.

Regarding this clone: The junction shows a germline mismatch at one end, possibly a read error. The CDR3 reads CASSYGGRAYF. DNA for the CDR3: TGTGCCAGCAGCTATGGAGGCAGGGCGTACTTT. V is TRBV3-1 (or the pseudogene TRBV3-2) and J is TRBJ1-1, with D possibly matching TRBD1 (5 bases). Germline CDR1 is LGHDT and CDR2 is YNNKEL (reference sequence). This CDR3 comprises 11 residues.

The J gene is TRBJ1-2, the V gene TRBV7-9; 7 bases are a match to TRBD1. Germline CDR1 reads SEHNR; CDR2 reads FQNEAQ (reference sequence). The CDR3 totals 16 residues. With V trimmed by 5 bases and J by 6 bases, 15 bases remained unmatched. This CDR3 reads CASSPGDRVLLNGYTF. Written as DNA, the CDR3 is TGTGCCAGCAGCCCCGGAGACAGGGTTTTATTAAATGGCTACACCTTC.

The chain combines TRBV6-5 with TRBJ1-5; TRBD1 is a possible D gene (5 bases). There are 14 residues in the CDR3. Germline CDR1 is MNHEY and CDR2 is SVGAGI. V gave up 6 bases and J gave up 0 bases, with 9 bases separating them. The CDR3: CASRLGGSNQPQHF. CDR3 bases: TGTGCCAGCAGATTGGGGGGTAGCAATCAGCCCCAGCATTTT.

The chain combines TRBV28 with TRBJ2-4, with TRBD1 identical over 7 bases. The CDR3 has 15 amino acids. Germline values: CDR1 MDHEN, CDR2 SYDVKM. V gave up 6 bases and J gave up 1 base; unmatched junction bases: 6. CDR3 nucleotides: TGTGCCAGCAGCTTAGGGGGCTCGGCCAAAAACATTCAGTACTTC. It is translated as CASSLGGSAKNIQYF.

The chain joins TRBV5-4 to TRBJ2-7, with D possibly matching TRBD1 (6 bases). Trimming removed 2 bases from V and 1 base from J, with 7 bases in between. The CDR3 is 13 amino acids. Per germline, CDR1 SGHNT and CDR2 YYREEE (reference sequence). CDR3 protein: CASSFGQSYEQYF. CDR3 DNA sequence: TGTGCCAGCAGCTTTGGACAGTCCTACGAGCAGTACTTC.

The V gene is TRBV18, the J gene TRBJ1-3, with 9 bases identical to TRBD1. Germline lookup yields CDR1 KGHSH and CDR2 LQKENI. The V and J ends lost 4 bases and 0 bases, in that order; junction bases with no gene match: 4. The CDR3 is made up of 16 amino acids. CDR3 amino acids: CASSQGQGRSGNTIYF. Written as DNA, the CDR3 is TGTGCCAGCTCACAGGGACAGGGCCGCTCTGGAAACACCATATATTTT.

The CDR3 region is CASSIGTRSDTQYF. The CDR3 nucleotides read TGTGCCAGCAGCATAGGGACTAGATCAGATACGCAGTATTTT. This chain uses TRBV5-6 with TRBJ2-3; 8 bases are shared with TRBD2. After removal of 4 bases from V and 4 bases from J, the junction contained 5 bases not matched to a gene. Germline CDR1 SGHDT, CDR2 YYEEEE. The CDR3 is 14 residues long.

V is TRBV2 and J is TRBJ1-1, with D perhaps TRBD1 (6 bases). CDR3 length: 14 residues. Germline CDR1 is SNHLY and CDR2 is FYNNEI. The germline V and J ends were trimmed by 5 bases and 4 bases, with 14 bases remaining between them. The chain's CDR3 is CASSLAGDLTEAFF. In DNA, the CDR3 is TGTGCCAGCAGTCTAGCAGGGGATCTCACTGAAGCTTTCTTT.

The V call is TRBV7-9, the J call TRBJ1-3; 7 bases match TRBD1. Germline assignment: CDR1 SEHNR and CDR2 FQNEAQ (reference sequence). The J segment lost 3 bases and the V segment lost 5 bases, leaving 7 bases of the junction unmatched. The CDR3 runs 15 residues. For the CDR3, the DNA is TGTGCCAGCAGCCCCGGACAGGCCGGTGGAAACACCATATATTTT. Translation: CASSPGQAGGNTIYF.

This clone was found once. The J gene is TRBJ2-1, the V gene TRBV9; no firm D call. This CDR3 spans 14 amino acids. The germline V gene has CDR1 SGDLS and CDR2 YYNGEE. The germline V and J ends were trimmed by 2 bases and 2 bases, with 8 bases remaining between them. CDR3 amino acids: CASSVDPTYNEQFF. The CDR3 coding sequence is TGTGCCAGCAGCGTTGACCCGACCTACAATGAGCAGTTCTTC. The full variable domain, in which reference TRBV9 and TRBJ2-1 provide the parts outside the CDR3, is DSGVTQTPKHLITATGQRVTLRCSPRSGDLSVYWYQQSLDQGLQFLIQYYNGEERAKGNILERFSAQQFPDLHSELNLSSLELGDSALYFCASSVDPTYNEQFFGPGTRLTVL.

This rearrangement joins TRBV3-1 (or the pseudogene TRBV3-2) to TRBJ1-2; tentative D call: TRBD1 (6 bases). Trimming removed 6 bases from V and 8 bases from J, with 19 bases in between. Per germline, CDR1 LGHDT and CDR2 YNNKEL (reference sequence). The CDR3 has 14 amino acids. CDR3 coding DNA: TGTGCCAGCAGTAGTCCCGGGACACCCGTGGGCTACACCTTC. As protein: CASSSPGTPVGYTF.

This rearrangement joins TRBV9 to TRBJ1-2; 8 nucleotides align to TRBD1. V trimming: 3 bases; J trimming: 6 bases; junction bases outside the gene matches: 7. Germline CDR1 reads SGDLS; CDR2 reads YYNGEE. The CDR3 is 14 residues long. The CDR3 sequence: CASSARTGLDGYTF. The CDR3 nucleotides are TGTGCCAGCAGCGCACGGACAGGGCTGGATGGCTACACCTTC. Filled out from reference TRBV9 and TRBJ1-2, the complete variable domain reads DSGVTQTPKHLITATGQRVTLRCSPRSGDLSVYWYQQSLDQGLQFLIQYYNGEERAKGNILERFSAQQFPDLHSELNLSSLELGDSALYFCASSARTGLDGYTFGSGTRLTVV.

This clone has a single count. The CDR3 spells CASSSGFGYTF. In nucleotides, the CDR3 is TGTGCCAGCAGCTCAGGGTTTGGCTACACCTTC. The chain joins TRBV5-6 to TRBJ1-2; maybe TRBD1 (5 bases). This CDR3 is 11 amino acids long. The V gene's germline CDR1 is SGHDT and CDR2 YYEEEE. Trimming cost V 3 bases and J 7 bases, with 7 bases left between them.

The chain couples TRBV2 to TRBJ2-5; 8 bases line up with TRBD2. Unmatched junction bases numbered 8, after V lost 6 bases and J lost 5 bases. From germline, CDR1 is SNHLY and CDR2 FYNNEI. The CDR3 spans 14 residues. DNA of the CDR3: TGTGCCAGCAGCGCGGGGGGTGGTTGGGAGACCCAGTACTTC. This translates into CASSAGGGWETQYF.

CDR3 bases: TGTGCCAGCAGACCAGGGGGCGGCTATCAGCCCCAGCATTTT. Protein sequence: CASRPGGGYQPQHF. The chain employs TRBV6-5 and TRBJ1-5; 8 bases fit TRBD1. The CDR3 extends over 14 amino acids. The germline gives CDR1 MNHEY, CDR2 SVGAGI. The V and J ends lost 6 bases and 5 bases, in that order; junction bases with no gene match: 6.

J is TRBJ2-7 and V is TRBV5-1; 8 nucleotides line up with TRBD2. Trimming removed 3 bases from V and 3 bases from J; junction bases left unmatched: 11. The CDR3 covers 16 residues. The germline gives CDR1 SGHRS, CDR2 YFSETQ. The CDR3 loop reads CASSSTLLAVNYEQYF. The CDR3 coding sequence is TGCGCCAGCAGCTCTACGCTACTAGCGGTGAACTACGAGCAGTACTTC.

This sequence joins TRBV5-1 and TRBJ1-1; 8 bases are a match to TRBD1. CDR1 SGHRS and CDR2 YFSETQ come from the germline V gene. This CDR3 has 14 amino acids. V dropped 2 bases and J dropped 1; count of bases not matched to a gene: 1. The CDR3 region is CASSFQGANTEAFF. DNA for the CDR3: TGCGCCAGCAGCTTTCAGGGGGCGAACACTGAAGCTTTCTTT.

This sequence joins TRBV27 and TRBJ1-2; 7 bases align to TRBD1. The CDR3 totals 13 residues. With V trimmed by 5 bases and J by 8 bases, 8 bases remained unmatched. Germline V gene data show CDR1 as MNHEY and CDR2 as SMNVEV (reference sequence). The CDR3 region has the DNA TGTGCCAGCAGTCCTAGGGGGCTGGGGGGCTACACCTTC. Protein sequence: CASSPRGLGGYTF.

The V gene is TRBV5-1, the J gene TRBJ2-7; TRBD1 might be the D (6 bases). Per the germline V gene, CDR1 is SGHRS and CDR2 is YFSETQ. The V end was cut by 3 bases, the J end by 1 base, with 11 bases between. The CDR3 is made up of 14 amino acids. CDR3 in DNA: TGCGCCAGCAGCTCAGGGGACACTTCCTACGAGCAGTACTTC. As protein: CASSSGDTSYEQYF.

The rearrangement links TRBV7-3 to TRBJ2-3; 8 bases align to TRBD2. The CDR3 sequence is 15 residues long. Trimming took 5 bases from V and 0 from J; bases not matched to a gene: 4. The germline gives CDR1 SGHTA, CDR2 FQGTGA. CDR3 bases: TGTGCCAGCAGCCGTAGCGGGGCGAGCACAGATACGCAGTATTTT. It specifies CASSRSGASTDTQYF.

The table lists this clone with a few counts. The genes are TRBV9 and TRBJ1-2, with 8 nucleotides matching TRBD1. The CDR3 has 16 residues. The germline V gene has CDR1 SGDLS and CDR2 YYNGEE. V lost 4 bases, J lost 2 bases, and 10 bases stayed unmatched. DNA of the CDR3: TGTGCCAGCAGCTTTAGCTCCCGGGACAGGAACTATGGCTACACCTTC. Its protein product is CASSFSSRDRNYGYTF.

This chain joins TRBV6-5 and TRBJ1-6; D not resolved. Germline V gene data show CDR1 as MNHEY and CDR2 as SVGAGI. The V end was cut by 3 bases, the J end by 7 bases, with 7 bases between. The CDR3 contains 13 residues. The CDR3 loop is CASSYWRNSPLHF. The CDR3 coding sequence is TGTGCCAGCAGTTATTGGAGGAATTCACCCCTCCACTTT.

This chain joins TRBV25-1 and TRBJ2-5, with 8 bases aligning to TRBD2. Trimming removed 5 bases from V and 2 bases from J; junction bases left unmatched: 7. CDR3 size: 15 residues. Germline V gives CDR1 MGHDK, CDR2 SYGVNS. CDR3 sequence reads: CASSPPGGLQETQYF. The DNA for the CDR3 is TGTGCCAGCAGTCCCCCGGGAGGGCTTCAAGAGACCCAGTACTTC.

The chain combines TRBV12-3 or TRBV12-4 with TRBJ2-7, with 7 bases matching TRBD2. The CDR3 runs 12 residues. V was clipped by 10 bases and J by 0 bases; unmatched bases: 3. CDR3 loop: CATGGSSYEQYF. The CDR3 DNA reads TGTGCCACCGGGGGGAGCTCCTACGAGCAGTACTTC.

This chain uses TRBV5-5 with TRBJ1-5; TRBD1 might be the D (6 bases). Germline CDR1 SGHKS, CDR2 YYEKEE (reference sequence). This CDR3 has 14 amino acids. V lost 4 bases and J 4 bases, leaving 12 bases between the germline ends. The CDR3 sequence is CASSLGTGNQPQHF. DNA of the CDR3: TGTGCCAGCAGCCTAGGTACAGGGAATCAGCCCCAGCATTTT.